Reported below is one TCR beta chain. The table lists this clonotype with many counts. Its target antigen remains unknown. Base qualities are not recorded, but no much larger clone differs from it by a single base. Libraries were built with 5' RACE. These reads were obtained on an Illumina HiSeq 2500. A second PCR of roughly 7 to 11 cycles was run with a J-beta primer mix and a sample-barcoded 5' primer. A unique molecular identifier was introduced onto each TCR beta cDNA molecule by a template-switch 5' adaptor carrying 12 random nucleotides. Each sample yielded at least 3 million CDR3-containing paired-end reads. First-strand cDNA was synthesized from all RNA with the Mint cDNA synthesis kit, primed by a TRBC-specific oligonucleotide. Following uracil-DNA glycosylase treatment, a first 18-cycle PCR with universal primers M1SS and BC2_uni_R was performed on all cDNA. As for how the authors treated the data: For normalization, 1 million high-quality reads, each with a distinct molecular identifier, were randomly selected from each sample. Reads sharing molecular identifiers were discarded rather than binned into consensus sequences. MiTCR, with a Q25 quality threshold and the strictest error-elimination algorithm, was used for CDR3 identification, clonotype clustering and error correction. A nonparametric unseen species model with Euler transformation was used to estimate lower-bound total TCR beta diversity. The public sequencing data were trimmed at Q25 with fastp and processed into clonotypes with MiXCR by TCRdb, which kept only in-frame beta chains. All rows with the same CDR3 protein become a single entry with the most common DNA and genes. TCRdb's processing, not the authors', yielded these V and J calls. For this sample the table gives 800,000 to 1,000,000 distinct CDR3 sequences, of which around 46% were detected only once. The ten top clones hold roughly 12% of the sample.

This record comes from a study of blood T cells in healthy people across ages (dated by TCRdb to the mid-2010s). About the study as a whole: In model experiments, template switching captured about one uniquely barcoded TCR beta cDNA molecule for every two T cells. The study measured age-related changes in TCR beta repertoire diversity using deep sequencing normalized with unique cDNA molecular identifiers. The donors were divided into four age groups: young (average around 15 years), middle-aged (approximately 39), aged (approximately 62) and long-lived (82). Donors of different ages were randomly distributed across sequencing lanes to avoid experimental bias. The study analyzed two additional independent replicas of 1 million unique cDNA reads from the same blood draw for two donors, one aged 18 to 30 and one aged 80 or older. Broader findings and caveats from the paper: Because the CMV infection status of the donors was unknown, age-related changes in expanded clonotypes may potentially have been confounded. Observed TCR beta diversity correlated strongly with the percentage of naive T cells measured by flow cytometry. Conclusive comparison of naive and antigen-experienced compartments was prevented by the profiling of bulk unsorted PBMCs. Estimates of total diversity based on one million sequenced T cells were regarded as lower bounds and as underestimates. Compared with the aged group, more naive CD4+ T cells, fewer expanded clones and increased TCR diversity were shown by the long-lived group, suggesting age selection. Observed TCR beta diversity per million T cells fell roughly linearly with age, and a significant reduction was already apparent by age approximately 41.

The CDR3, from cysteine to phenylalanine, totals 15 residues. Just the 45-base CDR3 DNA is kept, in frame starting at base 1. Reading the germline V gene (reference sequence) gives CDR1 SEHNR and CDR2 FQNEAQ. The germline ends are 15 bases apart after V is trimmed by 2 bases and J by 5 bases. Donors were about 36 systemically healthy Caucasian individuals from Russia aged roughly 6 to 90 years. Each donor gave roughly 9.5 milliliters of peripheral blood, collected into EDTA-treated Vacutainer tubes. Ficoll-Paque density-gradient centrifugation was used to isolate PBMCs, with at least 6.5 million per sample. Trizol reagent was used to extract total RNA from the PBMCs, yielding at least 5 micrograms per sample. For every donor, an aliquot of PBMCs went through flow cytometry to measure the percentages of naive CD45RAhigh/CD27high T cells.

The receptor was isolated from a man aged 30 to 39 in good health. The V and J segments used are TRBV7-9 and TRBJ1-2, with a tentative D gene TRBD1 over 6 matching bases. The sample consisted of blood. The nucleotide sequence is given as TGTGCCAGCAGCTTACAAGAACAGGGAAGGTATGGCTACACCTTC. This is translated as CASSLQEQGRYGYTF.